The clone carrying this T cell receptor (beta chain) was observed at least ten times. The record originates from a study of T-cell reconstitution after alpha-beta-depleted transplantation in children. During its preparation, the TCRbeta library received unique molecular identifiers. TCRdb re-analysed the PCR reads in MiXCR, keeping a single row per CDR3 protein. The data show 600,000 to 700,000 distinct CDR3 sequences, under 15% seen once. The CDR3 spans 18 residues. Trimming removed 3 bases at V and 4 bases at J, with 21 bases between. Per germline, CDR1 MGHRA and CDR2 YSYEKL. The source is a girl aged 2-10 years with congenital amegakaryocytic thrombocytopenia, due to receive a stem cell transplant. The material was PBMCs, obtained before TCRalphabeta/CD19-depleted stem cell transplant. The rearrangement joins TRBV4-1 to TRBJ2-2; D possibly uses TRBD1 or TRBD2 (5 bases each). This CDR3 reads CASSQGLRSRGATGELFF. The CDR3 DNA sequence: TGCGCCAGCAGCCAGGGCCTGAGATCGAGGGGCGCCACCGGGGAGCTGTTTTTT.